Listed here is a single T cell receptor beta chain. This sample stems from a study of blood T cell repertoires in COVID-19. Turning to the study itself: From the United States, Italy and Spain came samples of acute and convalescent COVID-19.

Profiling relied on immunoSEQ multiplex PCR, and the TCRdb table lists in-frame clones only, not all of them. The data contain under 250,000 clones, about 83% of them seen just once; the ten biggest clones take up around 6%. Germline values: CDR1 MNHEY, CDR2 SVGAGI. CDR3 size: 13 residues. Trimming stripped 6 bases from V and 2 bases from J, with 8 bases between. The TCR comes from a human donor in a cohort sampled during active COVID-19. What was sequenced was peripheral blood. The chain employs TRBV6-5 and TRBJ1-5, with D perhaps TRBD1 (6 bases). As DNA, the CDR3 is TGTGCCAGCAGCGCAGGGGGCAATCAGCCCCAGCATTTT. This sequence encodes CASSAGGNQPQHF.